Listed below are T cell receptor beta chains from one sample, sequenced in a study of lymphopenia after photon versus proton radiotherapy. Profiled with immunoSEQ multiplex PCR; TCRdb holds only in-frame clones, not every one. The sample contains over 50,000 clones, approximately 84% of which appear only once. The starting material was peripheral blood, obtained from a patient treated with photon-based radiotherapy. The receptor source for this set is a middle-aged man with gastric cancer. CDR3s include the opening cysteine and the closing phenylalanine or tryptophan. Fields, in order: clone size, D gene, V gene, J gene, CDR3 protein, CDR3 DNA. The D gene is left open where the match is weak. Part of the rows lack a size; the others show once, few, many or a class for expanded clones.

abundance: .
d_gene: .
v_gene: TRBV27
j_gene: TRBJ1-1
CDR3aa: CASSSTVMNTEAFF
CDR3nt: TGTGCCAGCAGTTCCACTGTGATGAACACTGAAGCTTTCTTT

abundance: .
d_gene: .
v_gene: TRBV19
j_gene: TRBJ2-3
CDR3aa: CASSIAPAPDTQYF
CDR3nt: TGTGCCAGTAGTATAGCCCCCGCTCCAGATACGCAGTATTTT

abundance: .
d_gene: .
v_gene: TRBV13
j_gene: TRBJ2-5
CDR3aa: CASSSTRRAVQETQYF
CDR3nt: TGTGCCAGCAGCTCTACCCGACGGGCTGTCCAAGAGACCCAGTACTTC

abundance: .
d_gene: TRBD1
v_gene: TRBV9
j_gene: TRBJ1-2
CDR3aa: CASSEWDRGQVYTF
CDR3nt: TGTGCCAGCAGCGAGTGGGACAGGGGGCAGGTCTACACCTTC

abundance: .
d_gene: TRBD1
v_gene: TRBV18
j_gene: TRBJ1-6
CDR3aa: CASSLNQGENNSPLHF
CDR3nt: TGTGCCAGCTCACTAAATCAGGGGGAAAATAATTCACCCCTCCACTTT

abundance: .
d_gene: TRBD1
v_gene: TRBV6-1
j_gene: TRBJ1-1
CDR3aa: CANIIPGGTEAFF
CDR3nt: TGTGCCAACATCATCCCAGGGGGCACTGAAGCTTTCTTT

abundance: .
d_gene: .
v_gene: TRBV7-7
j_gene: TRBJ2-5
CDR3aa: CASSYQGSETQYF
CDR3nt: TGTGCTAGCAGCTACCAGGGTAGCGAGACCCAGTACTTC

abundance: .
d_gene: TRBD1
v_gene: TRBV29-1
j_gene: TRBJ2-7
CDR3aa: CSVARQGLYEQYF
CDR3nt: TGCAGCGTTGCGAGACAGGGGCTCTACGAGCAGTACTTC

abundance: .
d_gene: .
v_gene: TRBV10-3
j_gene: TRBJ1-2
CDR3aa: CAIRNTGRGSYGYTF
CDR3nt: TGTGCCATCAGGAACACAGGGCGAGGAAGCTATGGCTACACCTTC

abundance: .
d_gene: .
v_gene: TRBV5-6
j_gene: TRBJ2-5
CDR3aa: CASSSLRNQETQYF
CDR3nt: TGTGCCAGCAGCTCCCTCCGTAACCAAGAGACCCAGTACTTC

abundance: .
d_gene: .
v_gene: TRBV9
j_gene: TRBJ1-5
CDR3aa: CASSPDVGSNQPQHF
CDR3nt: TGTGCCAGCAGCCCCGACGTAGGGAGCAATCAGCCCCAGCATTTT

abundance: .
d_gene: .
v_gene: TRBV6-1
j_gene: TRBJ1-2
CDR3aa: CASSPRAHGRGYTF
CDR3nt: TGTGCCAGCAGTCCCCGGGCCCACGGGAGAGGCTACACCTTC

abundance: .
d_gene: TRBD1
v_gene: TRBV5-6
j_gene: TRBJ2-2
CDR3aa: CASSGQGARGTGELFF
CDR3nt: TGTGCCAGCAGCGGACAGGGGGCGCGCGGCACCGGGGAGCTGTTTTTT

abundance: .
d_gene: .
v_gene: TRBV9
j_gene: TRBJ2-1
CDR3aa: CASSVDVGLINEQFF
CDR3nt: TGTGCCAGCAGCGTAGACGTGGGATTAATCAATGAGCAGTTCTTC

abundance: once
d_gene: .
v_gene: TRBV15
j_gene: TRBJ1-2
CDR3aa: CATSREQGPYGYTF
CDR3nt: TGTGCCACCAGCAGAGAACAGGGCCCCTATGGCTACACCTTC

abundance: .
d_gene: .
v_gene: TRBV7-2
j_gene: TRBJ1-2
CDR3aa: CASSPTGNYGYTF
CDR3nt: TGTGCCAGCAGCCCCACAGGGAACTATGGCTACACCTTC

abundance: .
d_gene: TRBD2
v_gene: TRBV5-4
j_gene: TRBJ2-3
CDR3aa: CASISGGRTDTQYF
CDR3nt: TGTGCCAGCATCAGCGGGGGACGCACAGATACGCAGTATTTT

abundance: .
d_gene: TRBD2
v_gene: TRBV11-2
j_gene: TRBJ2-5
CDR3aa: CASSPPGLAAQETQYF
CDR3nt: TGTGCCAGCAGCCCCCCGGGACTAGCGGCACAAGAGACCCAGTACTTC

abundance: .
d_gene: .
v_gene: TRBV30
j_gene: TRBJ1-6
CDR3aa: CAWSGGTDNSPLHF
CDR3nt: TGTGCCTGGAGTGGTGGAACCGATAATTCACCCCTCCACTTT

abundance: .
d_gene: .
v_gene: TRBV6-1
j_gene: TRBJ2-2
CDR3aa: CASTEGHGELFF
CDR3nt: TGTGCCAGCACTGAGGGTCACGGGGAGCTGTTTTTT

abundance: .
d_gene: TRBD1
v_gene: TRBV5-8
j_gene: TRBJ1-5
CDR3aa: CASSRPRQGAIIQPQHF
CDR3nt: TGTGCCAGCAGCCGACCGAGACAGGGGGCTATAATTCAGCCCCAGCATTTT

abundance: .
d_gene: .
v_gene: TRBV5-6
j_gene: TRBJ2-3
CDR3aa: CASSLVASADTQYF
CDR3nt: TGTGCCAGCAGCTTGGTGGCGAGTGCAGATACGCAGTATTTT

abundance: once
d_gene: .
v_gene: TRBV6-6
j_gene: TRBJ2-1
CDR3aa: CASSEQGSSYNEQFF
CDR3nt: TGTGCCAGCAGTGAGCAGGGGAGCTCCTACAATGAGCAGTTCTTC

abundance: .
d_gene: .
v_gene: TRBV5-1
j_gene: TRBJ2-3
CDR3aa: CASSFRGAGADTQYF
CDR3nt: TGCGCCAGCAGCTTTCGGGGGGCTGGGGCAGATACGCAGTATTTT

abundance: .
d_gene: TRBD1
v_gene: TRBV5-4
j_gene: TRBJ2-7
CDR3aa: CASSGQGDYEQYF
CDR3nt: TGTGCCAGCTCCGGACAGGGGGACTACGAGCAGTACTTC

abundance: .
d_gene: .
v_gene: TRBV28
j_gene: TRBJ2-3
CDR3aa: CASSAHPSGDTQYF
CDR3nt: TGTGCCAGCAGCGCACACCCGTCGGGAGATACGCAGTATTTT

abundance: .
d_gene: .
v_gene: TRBV7-2
j_gene: TRBJ2-7
CDR3aa: CASSLQGISYEQYF
CDR3nt: TGTGCCAGCAGCTTACAGGGGATCTCCTACGAGCAGTACTTC

abundance: .
d_gene: .
v_gene: TRBV6-4
j_gene: TRBJ2-1
CDR3aa: CASSYSGGQHEQFF
CDR3nt: TGTGCCAGCAGTTACTCAGGGGGGCAGCATGAGCAGTTCTTC

abundance: .
d_gene: TRBD2
v_gene: TRBV19
j_gene: TRBJ2-7
CDR3aa: CASSIQGGGNYEQYF
CDR3nt: TGTGCCAGTAGTATACAGGGCGGGGGAAACTACGAGCAGTACTTC

abundance: .
d_gene: .
v_gene: TRBV7-9
j_gene: TRBJ2-1
CDR3aa: CASSLGGDRTYEQFF
CDR3nt: TGTGCCAGCAGCTTAGGCGGGGACAGAACGTATGAGCAGTTCTTC

abundance: .
d_gene: .
v_gene: TRBV11-2
j_gene: TRBJ2-2
CDR3aa: CASSLDFGDTGELFF
CDR3nt: TGTGCCAGCAGCTTAGATTTCGGGGACACCGGGGAGCTGTTTTTT